The 20 T cell receptor beta chains listed next were all sequenced from one sample in a study of STAT5B mutations in CD4+ large granular lymphocyte leukemia. Libraries were prepared by immunoSEQ multiplex PCR; TCRdb keeps only in-frame clonotypes and omits some of them. The top ten hold roughly 4.3% of the sample, which has around 30,000 clones, around four fifths seen once. Sample: CD4+ T cells from blood buffy coats. These receptors came from a human donor in good health.

The chain couples TRBV10-1 to TRBJ2-1; TRBD1 aligns across 8 bases. Germline CDR1 WNHNN, CDR2 SYGVQD (reference sequence). This CDR3 is built from 15 residues. V shed 0 bases, J shed 5 bases, and the junction held 3 bases outside the gene matches. CDR3 in amino acids: CASSESQGANNEQFF. In DNA, the CDR3 is TGCGCCAGCAGTGAGTCCCAGGGGGCTAACAATGAGCAGTTCTTC.

V usage is TRBV7-9 and J usage is TRBJ2-1, with a tentative D call TRBD1 (6 bases). CDR1 SEHNR and CDR2 FQNEAQ come from the germline V gene (reference sequence). Trimming took off 1 base at V and 4 bases at J, with 11 bases between the two ends. This CDR3 is 15 amino acids long. The CDR3 sequence: CASSLGWDTYNEQFF. The DNA for the CDR3 is TGTGCCAGCAGCTTAGGTTGGGACACGTACAATGAGCAGTTCTTC.

This sequence joins TRBV6-1 and TRBJ2-7; no clear D gene. CDR1 is MNHNS, CDR2 SASEGT, per germline. This CDR3 comprises 12 residues. The V and J ends lost 6 bases and 0 bases respectively, with 6 bases between them. CDR3 nucleotide sequence: TGTGCCAGCAGCTCTTACTCCTACGAGCAGTACTTC. Translating gives CASSSYSYEQYF.

This chain joins TRBV7-3 and TRBJ2-1; D remains unclear. Germline lookup yields CDR1 SGHTA and CDR2 FQGTGA. Deletions cut 3 bases from V and 8 bases from J, with 11 bases between. This CDR3 is built from 13 residues. The CDR3 loop is CASSFTRLDEQFF. Here the CDR3 DNA reads TGTGCCAGCAGCTTCACCCGCTTGGATGAGCAGTTCTTC.

This chain connects TRBV11-2 to TRBJ1-2; D is ambiguous. CDR1 and CDR2 from the germline V gene are SGHAT and FQNNGV. The CDR3 consists of 14 residues. Trimming removed 0 bases from V and 4 bases from J, with 9 bases in between. The CDR3 bases are TGTGCCAGCAGCTTAGATGGTGGAACCTATGGCTACACCTTC. This encodes CASSLDGGTYGYTF.

The chain carries TRBV30 and TRBJ1-3, with TRBD1 as a possible D gene (5 bases). Trimming took off 3 bases at V and 0 bases at J, with 30 bases between the two ends. CDR1 and CDR2 (germline): GTSNPN, SVGIG (reference sequence). The length of the CDR3 is 21 residues. The CDR3 DNA reads TGTGCCTGGAGAAGGCGGAGGGGCTATAAAGAAGTTGGTTCCTCTGGAAACACCATATATTTT. It yields the protein CAWRRRRGYKEVGSSGNTIYF. The entire variable domain, with the rest obtained from reference TRBV30 and TRBJ1-3, is as follows: SQTIHQWPATLVQPVGSPLSLECTVEGTSNPNLYWYRQAAGRGLQLLFYSVGIGQISSEVPQNLSASRPQDRQFILSSKKLLLSDSGFYLCAWRRRRGYKEVGSSGNTIYFGEGSWLTVV.

This chain connects TRBV6-4 to TRBJ2-1; D remains unclear. V lost 4 bases and J 4 bases, leaving 8 bases between the germline ends. The germline gives CDR1 MRHNA, CDR2 SNTAGT. CDR3 length: 13 residues. The CDR3, as DNA: TGTGCCAGCAGTGTCTCCCAGTACAATGAGCAGTTCTTC. Its protein is CASSVSQYNEQFF.

As DNA, the CDR3 is TGTGCCAGCTCCCCGCGTGAGCTGAATGAAAAACTGTTTTTT. This gives the protein CASSPRELNEKLFF. The chain carries TRBV18 and TRBJ1-4; D not resolved. Germline CDR1 is KGHSH and CDR2 is LQKENI. Trimming pared 6 bases from V and 5 bases from J, leaving 13 bases between. This CDR3 is 14 amino acids long.

The V and J genes are TRBV7-9 and TRBJ1-1, with TRBD1 as a possible D gene (6 bases). Germline lookup yields CDR1 SEHNR and CDR2 FQNEAQ (reference sequence). This CDR3 spans 16 amino acids. V was clipped by 5 bases and J by 6 bases, with 22 bases between them. The CDR3 protein is CASSPGGGRTNSEAFF. CDR3 DNA: TGTGCCAGCAGCCCCGGGGGGGGCCGAACTAACTCTGAAGCTTTCTTT. Supplemented by reference TRBV7-9 and TRBJ1-1, the full variable domain reads DTGVSQNPRHKITKRGQNVTFRCDPISEHNRLYWYRQTLGQGPEFLTYFQNEAQLEKSRLLSDRFSAERPKGSFSTLEIQRTEQGDSAMYLCASSPGGGRTNSEAFFGQGTRLTVV.

This clone turned up a few times. The V call is TRBV2, the J call TRBJ2-7, with TRBD1 identical over 8 bases. The germline gives CDR1 SNHLY, CDR2 FYNNEI. Unmatched junction bases numbered 4, after V lost 4 bases and J lost 2 bases. CDR3 size: 14 residues. Here the CDR3 reads CASSAEQGAYEQYF. The CDR3, as DNA: TGTGCCAGCAGTGCAGAACAGGGGGCCTACGAGCAGTACTTC.

The V gene is TRBV27, the J gene TRBJ1-1; tentatively, D is TRBD1 (5 bases). CDR3 length equals 14 residues. V dropped 3 bases and J dropped 10 bases, with 18 bases sitting between them. Germline V gives CDR1 MNHEY, CDR2 SMNVEV (reference sequence). The CDR3 region has the DNA TGTGCCAGCAGTTTCTCGACCCGTCAGGGCCGAGCTTTCTTT. Its translation: CASSFSTRQGRAFF.

The chain links TRBV2 to TRBJ2-3; TRBD1 matches at 7 bases. Germline V CDR1 and CDR2: SNHLY, FYNNEI. Unmatched junction bases numbered 9, after V lost 10 bases and J lost 2 bases. This CDR3 is built from 14 residues. CDR3 bases: TGTGCCACCCATTCGACAGGGACCACAGATACGCAGTATTTT. Protein: CATHSTGTTDTQYF. Looking up the rest from reference TRBV2 and TRBJ2-3 gives the full variable domain: EPEVTQTPSHQVTQMGQEVILRCVPISNHLYFYWYRQILGQKVEFLVSFYNNEISEKSEIFDDQFSVERPDGSNFTLKIRSTKLEDSAMYFCATHSTGTTDTQYFGPGTRLTVL.

This sequence joins TRBV6-1 and TRBJ1-3; TRBD1 might be the D (6 bases). Germline V lookup: CDR1 MNHNS, CDR2 SASEGT. Deletions cut 6 bases from V and 3 bases from J, with 6 bases between. The CDR3 has 12 residues. Written as DNA, the CDR3 is TGTGCCAGCAGGACAGGTGGAAACACCATATATTTT. Translation: CASRTGGNTIYF.

The rearrangement uses TRBV6-1 and TRBJ1-2; D is unclear. This CDR3 is 12 amino acids long. The germline gives CDR1 MNHNS, CDR2 SASEGT. V shed 7 bases and J shed 3 bases, with 9 bases lying between them. CDR3 nucleotide sequence: TGTGCCAGCACCTCGACGGACTATGGCTACACCTTC. It yields the protein CASTSTDYGYTF.

The chain couples TRBV10-3 to TRBJ1-5, with D possibly TRBD1 on 6 matching bases. Germline loops: CDR1 ENHRY, CDR2 SYGVKD. V was cut by 8 bases and J by 7 bases, with 12 bases left in between. The CDR3 sequence is 12 residues long. This CDR3 is CAIAGDNQPQHF. The CDR3 DNA reads as TGTGCCATCGCCGGGGACAACCAGCCCCAGCATTTT.

The genes are TRBV7-2 and TRBJ1-4; D not resolved. Trimming stripped 1 base from V and 0 bases from J, with 6 bases between. This CDR3 comprises 15 residues. CDR1 and CDR2 from the germline V gene are SGHTA and FQGNSA. This CDR3 reads CASSLDSTTNEKLFF. The CDR3 nucleotides are TGTGCCAGCAGCTTAGACTCCACAACTAATGAAAAACTGTTTTTT.

This chain links TRBV18 with TRBJ1-4; perhaps TRBD1 as D (5 bases). V dropped 2 bases and J dropped 6 bases, with 7 bases sitting between them. CDR1 and CDR2 (germline): KGHSH, LQKENI. The CDR3 spans 13 residues. The CDR3 is CASSPATDEKLFF. CDR3 coding DNA: TGTGCCAGCTCACCAGCGACAGATGAAAAACTGTTTTTT.

The chain is built from TRBV19 and TRBJ2-6, with 11 bases matching TRBD1. Trimming removed 4 bases from V and 1 base from J; junction bases left unmatched: 6. This CDR3 contains 18 residues. Germline CDR1 reads LNHDA; CDR2 reads SQIVND (reference sequence). The CDR3, as DNA: TGTGCCAGTAGTAGAGGGGACAGGGGGTCGTCTGGGGCCAACGTCCTGACTTTC. It encodes CASSRGDRGSSGANVLTF.

The chain carries TRBV5-6 and TRBJ2-3, with 7 bases matching TRBD1. From germline, CDR1 is SGHDT and CDR2 YYEEEE. The CDR3 length is 13 residues. The V segment lost 3 bases and the J segment 4 bases; nucleotides outside the gene matches: 2. The CDR3 DNA reads as TGTGCCAGCAGCTCTGACAGGGCAGATACGCAGTATTTT. As protein: CASSSDRADTQYF.

This sequence joins TRBV19 and TRBJ2-1; D is perhaps TRBD1 (6 bases). The CDR3 spans 13 residues. Trimming stripped 6 bases from V and 15 bases from J, with 21 bases between. Germline lookup yields CDR1 LNHDA and CDR2 SQIVND (reference sequence). CDR3 in DNA: TGTGCCAGTAGCCCCTCAGGGGTCGGAACAGGGTTCTTC. The encoded protein is CASSPSGVGTGFF. Full variable domain (missing parts from reference TRBV19 and TRBJ2-1): DGGITQSPKYLFRKEGQNVTLSCEQNLNHDAMYWYRQDPGQGLRLIYYSQIVNDFQKGDIAEGYSVSREKKESFPLTVTSAQKNPTAFYLCASSPSGVGTGFFGPGTRLTVL.